This T cell receptor (beta chain) was sequenced in a study of patients with pleural tuberculosis. MiXCR, applied by TCRdb to the reads, yields one record per CDR3 protein. The data hold about 30,000 distinct CDR3 sequences, with 18% observed a single time. The CDR3 has 12 residues. The junction had 7 bases not matched to a gene; V was cut back by 7 bases and J by 6 bases. CDR1 and CDR2 from the germline V gene are SQVTM and ANQGSEA. This clonotype was observed a handful of times. The rearrangement joins TRBV29-1 to TRBJ1-1; the match to TRBD1 covers 8 bases. The sample taken for sequencing was peripheral blood. This clonotype was sampled from a human donor with pleural tuberculosis. This CDR3 is CSARQGIPEAFF. The CDR3, as DNA: TGCAGCGCAAGACAGGGGATTCCTGAAGCTTTCTTT.